What follows are 25 T cell receptor beta chains derived from one specimen sequenced in a study of neurological immune-mediated disorders. Time point meaning: longitudinal time-point 1 (baseline). Each CDR3 protein is one row after TCRdb ran MiXCR on the 5' RACE reads. The sample yields some 60,000 distinct CDR3 sequences, 9.5% to 12% seen once. The sequencing sample was made of PBMCs. These receptors were obtained from a male donor with HTLV-1-associated myelopathy (HAM/TSP).

The J gene is TRBJ1-2, the V gene TRBV21-1; the D segment call TRBD1 is taken from the table without a DNA check. TRBV21-1 is recorded as a pseudogene. The CDR3 loop spans 15 amino acids. The CDR3 DNA sequence: TGTGCCAGCAGCAAGATGCTCGGGACACCCTATGGCTACACCTTC. This translates into CASSKMLGTPYGYTF.

As regards this clonotype: A much larger clonotype is one base distant, so this may be a read error. V is TRBV5-1 and J is TRBJ1-1; no definite D call. The V gene lost 0 bases and the J gene lost 7 bases, with 13 bases spanning the gap. CDR3 length: 14 residues. Germline CDR1 and CDR2: SGHRS and YFSETQ. The chain's CDR3 is CASSLAEEGIEAFF. Here the CDR3 DNA reads TGCGCCAGCAGCTTGGCAGAGGAGGGCATTGAAGCTTTCTTT.

About this clonotype itself: A much more abundant neighbour one base away suggests this may be a read error. The rearrangement joins TRBV20-1 to TRBJ1-2; TRBD1 aligns across 9 bases. The CDR3 totals 14 residues. Germline CDR1 is DFQATT and CDR2 is SNEGSKA (reference sequence). CDR3 sequence (DNA): TGCAGCCTCCCATACAGGGGGCGTAACTATGGCTACACCTTC. It is translated as CSLPYRGRNYGYTF.

The table lists this clonotype with many counts. The gene calls are TRBV20-1 and TRBJ2-7; D is ambiguous. The CDR3 extends over 10 amino acids. Trimming removed 2 bases from V and 4 bases from J, with 3 bases in between. The germline V gene encodes CDR1 DFQATT and CDR2 SNEGSKA (reference sequence). The CDR3 DNA follows: TGCAGTGCTAGATGGTACGAGCAGTACTTC. The encoded protein is CSARWYEQYF.

In its sample, this clonotype is medium-sized (0.01 to 0.1%). This sequence joins TRBV3-1 and TRBJ2-1; 14 bases match TRBD2. This CDR3 contains 16 residues. Germline V gene lookup returns CDR1 LGHDT and CDR2 YNNKEL (reference sequence). The V and J ends lost 3 bases and 8 bases, in that order; junction bases with no gene match: 6. CDR3 residues: CASSQGLAGEGYEQFF. CDR3 in DNA: TGTGCCAGCAGCCAGGGACTAGCGGGGGAAGGTTATGAGCAGTTCTTC.

There are many counts of this clonotype. This sequence joins TRBV7-6 and TRBJ2-1; 7 bases agree with TRBD1. Germline V lookup: CDR1 SGHVS, CDR2 FNYEAQ. V lost 5 bases to trimming and J lost 4 bases; unmatched junction nucleotides: 8. The length of the CDR3 is 15 residues. This CDR3 is CASSLQGTTYNEQFF. The CDR3 region has the DNA TGTGCCAGCAGCCTACAGGGGACAACTTACAATGAGCAGTTCTTC.

This clonotype was observed at least ten times. The chain uses TRBV3-1 and TRBJ2-7, with 7 bases aligning to TRBD1. CDR1 and CDR2 from the germline V gene are LGHDT and YNNKEL (reference sequence). The CDR3 is 15 residues long. The V gene end was trimmed by 5 bases and the J gene end by 0 bases; junction bases not matched to a gene: 7. The CDR3 protein is CASSYRDRSSYEQYF. The CDR3 DNA is TGTGCCAGCAGCTACCGGGACAGAAGCTCCTACGAGCAGTACTTC.

This clonotype came up many times. The rearrangement joins TRBV5-1 to TRBJ2-7; 8 bases match TRBD1. J was trimmed by 7 bases and V by 4 bases; bases with no gene match: 7. CDR1 SGHRS and CDR2 YFSETQ come from the germline V gene. This CDR3 is 13 amino acids long. The CDR3 is CASSRGQGGEQYF. CDR3 DNA: TGCGCCAGCAGCCGAGGACAGGGTGGAGAGCAGTACTTC.

In its sample, this clonotype was seen a few times. This chain joins TRBV11-2 and TRBJ2-5; 8 positions agree with TRBD1. Germline CDR1 and CDR2: SGHAT and FQNNGV. V trimming: 5 bases; J trimming: 5 bases; junction bases outside the gene matches: 7. This CDR3 region has 14 residues. CDR3 region: CASSEGQVGETQYF. In DNA form, the CDR3 reads TGTGCCAGCAGCGAGGGACAGGTCGGGGAGACCCAGTACTTC.

This clonotype was counted many times. The chain is built from TRBV3-1 and TRBJ1-4; maybe TRBD1 (6 bases). CDR1 LGHDT and CDR2 YNNKEL come from the germline V gene (reference sequence). The V end was cut by 5 bases, the J end by 8 bases, with 15 bases between. The CDR3 spans 14 residues. The CDR3 spells CASSLGQATEKLFF. Written as DNA, the CDR3 is TGTGCCAGCAGCTTGGGACAAGCGACGGAAAAACTGTTTTTT.

This clonotype was counted at least ten times. CDR3 sequence reads: CASSLAANTEAFF. In DNA form, the CDR3 reads TGTGCCAGCAGCTTGGCAGCGAACACTGAAGCTTTCTTT. This chain uses TRBV5-6 with TRBJ1-1, with D unclear. Trimming shortened V by 0 bases and J by 1 base, and 4 bases separated the two germline ends. The germline gives CDR1 SGHDT, CDR2 YYEEEE. The CDR3 extends over 13 amino acids.

Ten or more counts support this clonotype. The chain combines TRBV6-2 or TRBV6-3 with TRBJ2-7; TRBD1 aligns across 7 bases. Losses at the gene ends were 0 bases for V and 3 bases for J; bases not matched to a gene: 5. This CDR3 spans 15 amino acids. Per germline, CDR1 MNHEY and CDR2 SVGEGT. DNA of the CDR3: TGTGCCAGCAGTTACTCGAAAACAGGGGACTACGAGCAGTACTTC. Translation gives CASSYSKTGDYEQYF.

This clonotype has a count of ten or more. This chain connects TRBV7-3 to TRBJ1-6; no definite D call. V lost 5 bases, J lost 0 bases, and 5 bases lay in between. CDR1 and CDR2 from the germline V gene are SGHTA and FQGTGA. The CDR3 loop spans 14 amino acids. The CDR3: CASSVSSYNSPLHF. As DNA, the CDR3 is TGTGCCAGCAGCGTAAGCTCCTATAATTCACCCCTCCACTTT.

At least ten counts were recorded for this clonotype. The chain is built from TRBV6-5 and TRBJ1-2; the match to TRBD1 covers 8 bases. The CDR3 contains 14 residues. Germline trimming cut 2 bases from V and 4 bases from J; bases unmatched to any gene: 3. CDR1 and CDR2 (germline): MNHEY, SVGAGI. This chain's CDR3 is CASSYLDRGYGYTF. CDR3 bases: TGTGCCAGCAGTTACCTCGACAGGGGCTATGGCTACACCTTC.

This clonotype was seen repeatedly, ten times or more. The CDR3 bases are TGTGCCACAAAGAGACAGGGTGTGAATTCACCCCTCCACTTT. Its protein product is CATKRQGVNSPLHF. This chain links TRBV7-9 with TRBJ1-6, with TRBD1 matching over 7 bases. The CDR3 loop spans 14 amino acids. CDR1 and CDR2 (germline): SEHNR, FQNEAQ (reference sequence). Losses at the gene ends were 10 bases for V and 7 bases for J; bases not matched to a gene: 10.

As regards this clonotype: No conserved phenylalanine or tryptophan ends this CDR3, so it is likely a read error. It is unclear where the CDR3 begins or ends on the DNA, so no DNA is shown, and the CDR3 is as TCRdb lists it. This rearrangement joins TRBV12-5 to TRBJ2-7; the table names TRBD2, a call not compared with the DNA. The V gene's germline CDR1 is LGHNT and CDR2 FRNRAP. The CDR3 adds up to 15 amino acids, both ends counted. CDR3 sequence reads: CASGLSSGGHLRAVL.

This clonotype was detected ten times or more. The rearrangement uses TRBV4-1 and TRBJ2-1; 9 bases align to TRBD2. Germline V gene sequence: CDR1 MGHRA, CDR2 YSYEKL. The CDR3 totals 15 residues. With 0 bases clipped from V and 9 bases from J, the junction kept 6 bases outside the gene matches. The CDR3: CASSQEAGGLGEQFF. The CDR3 coding sequence is TGCGCCAGCAGCCAAGAAGCGGGGGGACTGGGTGAGCAGTTCTTC.

This clonotype showed up many times. V and J are TRBV6-5 and TRBJ2-6; TRBD1 agrees at 8 bases. CDR3 size: 16 residues. V gave up 0 bases and J gave up 7 bases; unmatched junction bases: 5. Germline lookup yields CDR1 MNHEY and CDR2 SVGAGI. Here the CDR3 DNA reads TGTGCCAGCAGTTACTCGAACAGGGGGTCTGCCAACGTCCTGACTTTC. Translating gives CASSYSNRGSANVLTF.

The gene calls are TRBV4-1 and TRBJ2-6, with D unclear. The CDR3 spans 16 residues. The germline V and J ends were trimmed by 0 bases and 6 bases, with 12 bases remaining between them. Germline CDR1 MGHRA, CDR2 YSYEKL. The CDR3 nucleotides are TGCGCCAGCAGCCAAGAAGGACGGGCTCTGGCCAACGTCCTGACTTTC. Residues: CASSQEGRALANVLTF.

The table lists this clonotype with many counts. The chain links TRBV7-2 to TRBJ2-2; possibly TRBD1 for D (6 bases). Per germline, CDR1 SGHTA and CDR2 FQGNSA. The CDR3 loop spans 13 amino acids. V was pared by 3 bases and J by 6 bases, with 8 bases between. CDR3 protein: CASSFKGAGELFF. The CDR3 coding sequence is TGTGCCAGCAGCTTCAAGGGGGCCGGGGAGCTGTTTTTT.

This clonotype has at least ten counts. The V and J genes are TRBV20-1 and TRBJ2-2, with a weak D call TRBD2 (7 bases). The germline V gene encodes CDR1 DFQATT and CDR2 SNEGSKA (reference sequence). Deletions cut 5 bases from V and 4 bases from J, with 20 bases between. The CDR3 runs 16 residues. CDR3 sequence: CSAWPGGGRSTGELFF. CDR3 in DNA: TGCAGTGCTTGGCCTGGGGGGGGGCGGTCCACCGGGGAGCTGTTTTTT.

In its sample, this clonotype was seen many times. The junction shows a germline mismatch at one end, possibly a read error. This chain uses TRBV20-1 with TRBJ2-2, with 12 bases matching TRBD2. Germline CDR1 is DFQATT and CDR2 is SNEGSKA (reference sequence). The CDR3 contains 17 residues. The CDR3 DNA is TGCAGTGCTAGACCGCTAGCGGGGGGGCCGGCGACCGGGGACCTGTTTTTT. Protein sequence: CSARPLAGGPATGDLFF.

This clonotype occurred many times. The chain recombines TRBV15 with TRBJ2-7, with unresolved D. CDR1 and CDR2 from the germline V gene are LNHNV and YYDKDF (reference sequence). The germline V and J ends were trimmed by 3 bases and 5 bases, with 14 bases remaining between them. The CDR3 length is 14 residues. CDR3 nucleotides: TGTGCCACCAGCAGCCGTAGACCTCCGGACGAGCAGTACTTC. This sequence encodes CATSSRRPPDEQYF.

At least ten counts were recorded for this clonotype. The chain is built from TRBV21-1 and TRBJ2-7. TRBV21-1 is recorded as a pseudogene. The length of the CDR3 is 11 residues. The CDR3 reads CARDGAYEQYF. The CDR3 DNA is TGTGCCAGGGACGGAGCCTACGAGCAGTACTTC.

This clonotype came up many times. The rearrangement links TRBV5-1 to TRBJ1-1; weak D call: TRBD1 (5 bases). CDR3 size: 14 residues. V was trimmed by 5 bases and J by 0 bases, leaving 11 bases between them. Germline CDR1 reads SGHRS; CDR2 reads YFSETQ. CDR3 sequence (DNA): TGCGCCAGCAGGATACAGGTCATGAACACTGAAGCTTTCTTT. This sequence encodes CASRIQVMNTEAFF.